This TCR beta chain was found in a study of T cell repertoires in cytomegalovirus infection. Whole-study context: As its CMV epitopes, the study selected recently identified HLA-C-restricted and well-studied HLA-B-restricted targets. Notes on the study in general: Identification of carriers of CMV plus the relevant HLA was achieved through cumulative public TCR beta family frequency. CMV-specific TCR beta clonotypes restricted by HLA-C dominated the ex vivo response.

TCRdb itself ran the reads through MiXCR, one entry per CDR3 protein. The table has some 700,000 distinct CDR3 sequences, 33% seen once; the top ten hold around a sixth. Concerning this clonotype: Antigen unknown.

The sequence derives from a human donor in good health (CMV status not recorded). Some clones in this sample may be carry-over from other donors' samples. Specimen: cultured PBMCs, collected from culture after CMV antigen stimulation.

This chain's CDR3 is CASSFGTGAGALHF. The CDR3, as DNA: TGTGCCAGCAGCTTCGGGACAGGGGCCGGGGCCCTCCACTTT. The chain is built from TRBV7-2 and TRBJ1-6; TRBD1 matches at 10 bases. The length of the CDR3 is 14 residues. Trimming removed 3 bases from V and 14 bases from J; junction bases left unmatched: 7. Per germline, CDR1 SGHTA and CDR2 FQGNSA.